These 29 T cell receptor beta chains were sequenced from one sample in a study of shared clonotypes between healthy human individuals. Libraries were prepared by immunoSEQ multiplex PCR; TCRdb keeps only in-frame clonotypes and omits some of them. In the table there are 2,500,000 or so clones, about 92% of which are singletons. The sequencing input was naive CD4+ T cells sorted from blood. Subset here: CD45RA+ positively selected. These receptors were collected from a man younger than 35 in good health.

The gene calls are TRBV6-1 and TRBJ2-1, with D unclear. This CDR3 has 14 residues. V was cut by 3 bases and J by 9 bases, with 15 bases left in between. CDR1 is MNHNS and CDR2 is SASEGT in the germline V gene. CDR3 region: CASSDPVLRGEQFF. In DNA form, the CDR3 reads TGTGCCAGCAGTGATCCGGTTTTGCGCGGTGAGCAGTTCTTC.

This clone has more than one count but fewer than ten. The gene calls are TRBV2 and TRBJ1-5; 8 bases are a match to TRBD1. CDR1 is SNHLY, CDR2 FYNNEI, per germline. The trim removed 4 bases at V and 8 bases at J, leaving 7 bases unmatched. This CDR3 contains 14 residues. CDR3 coding DNA: TGTGCCAGCAGTGGTCAGGGGGCCATGGAGCCCCAGCATTTT. Its protein is CASSGQGAMEPQHF.

This clone has only a few counts. The chain uses TRBV7-3 and TRBJ2-1, with 9 bases aligning to TRBD2. The CDR3 sequence is 15 residues long. J gave up 6 bases and V 2 bases, and 5 bases lay outside the gene matches. Germline V CDR1 and CDR2: SGHTA, FQGTGA. The CDR3 DNA sequence: TGTGCCAGCAGCTTAGGGCTAGCGGGGCTCAATGAGCAGTTCTTC. Translating it yields CASSLGLAGLNEQFF.

The V and J genes are TRBV6-6 and TRBJ2-1; D gene uncertain. There are 13 residues in the CDR3. V lost 0 bases, J lost 6 bases, and 6 bases lay in between. The germline gives CDR1 MNHNY, CDR2 SVGAGI (reference sequence). The CDR3, as DNA: TGTGCCAGCAGTTACTCAAACGGCAATGAGCAGTTCTTC. Protein: CASSYSNGNEQFF.

This clone showed up just once. The chain couples TRBV6-5 to TRBJ2-7; D is uncertain. The germline CDR1 and CDR2 sequences are MNHEY and SVGAGI. CDR3 length: 14 amino acids. V dropped 5 bases and J dropped 7 bases, with 18 bases sitting between them. In DNA form, the CDR3 reads TGTGCCAGCAGTGACGACTCGCGACTTAAGGAGCAGTACTTC. Residues: CASSDDSRLKEQYF.

V gene TRBV30 combines with J gene TRBJ2-7; 10 bases fit TRBD1. This CDR3 has 15 amino acids. Trimming removed 3 bases from V and 5 bases from J; junction bases left unmatched: 10. Per the germline V gene, CDR1 is GTSNPN and CDR2 is SVGIG (reference sequence). The CDR3 sequence is CAWRAPGQGIHEQYF. The CDR3 DNA reads TGTGCCTGGAGGGCACCGGGACAGGGGATCCACGAGCAGTACTTC. Full variable domain (missing parts from reference TRBV30 and TRBJ2-7): SQTIHQWPATLVQPVGSPLSLECTVEGTSNPNLYWYRQAAGRGLQLLFYSVGIGQISSEVPQNLSASRPQDRQFILSSKKLLLSDSGFYLCAWRAPGQGIHEQYFGPGTRLTVT.

This chain uses TRBV5-1 with TRBJ1-2, with no clear D. CDR3 length: 14 residues. The V end lost 1 base, the J end lost 0 bases, and 7 bases lay between the germline ends. The germline V gene encodes CDR1 SGHRS and CDR2 YFSETQ. The CDR3: CASSLYNANYGYTF. The CDR3 DNA is TGCGCCAGCAGCTTGTATAACGCTAACTATGGCTACACCTTC.

The genes are TRBV9 and TRBJ1-1; D unresolved. The CDR3 runs to 13 residues. V was cut by 3 bases and J by 0 bases, with 6 bases left in between. The germline CDR1 and CDR2 sequences are SGDLS and YYNGEE. This chain's CDR3 is CASSGQLNTEAFF. The CDR3 bases are TGTGCCAGCAGCGGCCAGCTGAACACTGAAGCTTTCTTT.

This chain connects TRBV7-2 to TRBJ1-1; no reliable D call. Germline loops: CDR1 SGHTA, CDR2 FQGNSA. The V gene lost 7 bases and the J gene lost 13 bases, with 19 bases spanning the gap. The CDR3 is 12 residues long. The CDR3 region is CASTGGMGLYFF. CDR3 DNA sequence: TGTGCCAGCACCGGCGGGATGGGCTTATATTTCTTT.

V and J are TRBV29-1 and TRBJ2-4; D may be TRBD2 (6 bases). CDR1 and CDR2 (germline): SQVTM, ANQGSEA. The CDR3 consists of 13 residues. V was cut by 6 bases and J by 1 base, with 10 bases left in between. The CDR3 sequence is CSVYGGAKNIQYF. The CDR3 DNA is TGCAGCGTCTATGGGGGGGCCAAAAACATTCAGTACTTC.

This chain uses TRBV11-1 with TRBJ2-3; 12 bases map to TRBD2. The trim removed 2 bases at V and 2 bases at J, leaving 2 bases unmatched. The CDR3 runs to 16 residues. CDR1 and CDR2 from the germline V gene are SGHAT and FQDESV (reference sequence). The CDR3 here is CASSLLAGGNTDTQYF. The CDR3 coding sequence is TGTGCCAGCAGCTTACTAGCGGGGGGGAACACAGATACGCAGTATTTT.

The chain has TRBV14 and TRBJ2-1; tentatively, D is TRBD1 (5 bases). CDR3 length: 13 amino acids. Trimming took off 0 bases at V and 12 bases at J, with 12 bases between the two ends. CDR1 is SGHDN and CDR2 is FVKESK in the germline V gene. The CDR3 DNA follows: TGTGCCAGCAGCCAAGATAGGGGATCAGGGCAGTTCTTC. It is translated as CASSQDRGSGQFF.

CDR3 sequence (DNA): TGTGCCAGCTCAGCCAGGGAATTGGGGGAGACCCAGTACTTC. This codes for CASSARELGETQYF. The V gene is TRBV18, the J gene TRBJ2-5; tentatively, D is TRBD1 (5 bases). Germline-derived CDR1 and CDR2 are KGHSH and LQKENI. Trimming shortened V by 5 bases and J by 5 bases, and 15 bases separated the two germline ends. The CDR3 consists of 14 residues.

In this sample, this clone turned up a few times. This sample also contains other DNA sequences that code for the same CDR3. The V call is TRBV28, the J call TRBJ2-7; D remains ambiguous. Germline V lookup: CDR1 MDHEN, CDR2 SYDVKM. The germline V and J ends were trimmed by 2 bases and 2 bases, with 4 bases remaining between them. The CDR3 is 12 residues long. The CDR3, as DNA: TGTGCCAGCAGTTTAGGGGCCTACGAGCAGTACTTC. Translating gives CASSLGAYEQYF.

This rearrangement joins TRBV25-1 to TRBJ2-7; 9 bases are a match to TRBD1. V dropped 5 bases and J dropped 7; count of bases not matched to a gene: 15. The CDR3 contains 16 residues. Germline V lookup: CDR1 MGHDK, CDR2 SYGVNS. The DNA of the CDR3 is TGTGCCAGCAGTAAGACCGGGACAGGGAAGTTTAGAGAGCAGTACTTC. Residues: CASSKTGTGKFREQYF.

The chain recombines TRBV6-5 with TRBJ2-7; weak D call: TRBD2 (6 bases). CDR1 is MNHEY, CDR2 SVGAGI, per germline. CDR3 length: 12 amino acids. Trimming pared 7 bases from V and 5 bases from J, leaving 12 bases between. Here the CDR3 reads CASTRGGDEQYF. The CDR3, as DNA: TGTGCCAGCACCCGGGGAGGTGACGAGCAGTACTTC.

The CDR3 loop is CATSRDHWGSYNEQFF. CDR3 DNA sequence: TGTGCCACCAGCAGAGACCACTGGGGCTCCTACAATGAGCAGTTCTTC. The rearrangement uses TRBV15 and TRBJ2-1; D is uncertain. Trimming took off 0 bases at V and 0 bases at J, with 9 bases between the two ends. The CDR3 runs 16 residues. The germline gives CDR1 LNHNV, CDR2 YYDKDF (reference sequence).

The count of this clone is one. Other DNA variants within this sample encode the same CDR3. This chain links TRBV5-1 with TRBJ2-3; possible D gene TRBD1, 6 bases. The CDR3 length is 14 residues. Trimming removed 4 bases at V and 2 bases at J, with 11 bases between. Germline V gene sequence: CDR1 SGHRS, CDR2 YFSETQ. The CDR3 DNA follows: TGCGCCAGCAGCAGCGGACAGTCCACAGATACGCAGTATTTT. Its translation: CASSSGQSTDTQYF.

This clone has just a few counts. V is TRBV15 and J is TRBJ1-2, with D perhaps matching TRBD1 (5 bases). With 11 bases removed from V and 4 bases from J, the gap between germline ends came to 17 bases. The CDR3 consists of 13 residues. Germline V lookup: CDR1 LNHNV, CDR2 YYDKDF (reference sequence). The CDR3 sequence: CAAAMGGGYGYTF. DNA of the CDR3: TGTGCCGCCGCGATGGGCGGGGGCTATGGCTACACCTTC.

A word on this clone: Other nucleotide sequences from this sample produce the same CDR3. V usage is TRBV7-9 and J usage is TRBJ2-7; TRBD1 is a possible D gene (5 bases). Germline V gene data show CDR1 as SEHNR and CDR2 as FQNEAQ (reference sequence). CDR3 length: 14 amino acids. V was shortened by 0 bases and J by 1 base, with 7 bases between the two germline ends. CDR3 amino acids: CASSLAPGSYEQYF. DNA of the CDR3: TGTGCCAGCAGCTTAGCGCCAGGGTCCTACGAGCAGTACTTC.

The chain is built from TRBV6-1 and TRBJ2-4, with 7 nucleotides matching TRBD2. Germline loops: CDR1 MNHNS, CDR2 SASEGT. The CDR3 loop spans 14 amino acids. J was trimmed by 6 bases and V by 0 bases; bases with no gene match: 2. The CDR3 bases are TGTGCCAGCAGTGAAGCTCGCGGGGGAAACATTCAGTACTTC. Translated: CASSEARGGNIQYF.

This rearrangement joins TRBV7-9 to TRBJ2-1; D may be TRBD1 (6 bases). Trimming pared 5 bases from V and 7 bases from J, leaving 18 bases between. The CDR3 spans 15 residues. From germline, CDR1 is SEHNR and CDR2 FQNEAQ (reference sequence). In DNA, the CDR3 is TGTGCCAGCAGCATAAGAATAAGTGACAGGAATGAGCAGTTCTTC. Protein sequence: CASSIRISDRNEQFF.

The gene calls are TRBV4-1 and TRBJ2-1; 9 bases align to TRBD1. The ends lost 5 bases at V and 5 bases at J; junction bases unmatched: 10. The CDR3 contains 16 residues. Per germline, CDR1 MGHRA and CDR2 YSYEKL. The CDR3 DNA follows: TGCGCCAGCAGCGAAGTGGGGACAGGGAGGGACAATGAGCAGTTCTTC. It encodes CASSEVGTGRDNEQFF.

The chain combines TRBV9 with TRBJ2-5; TRBD2 matches 10 bases. CDR1 and CDR2 from the germline V gene are SGDLS and YYNGEE. After removal of 0 bases from V and 4 bases from J, the junction contained 6 bases not matched to a gene. This CDR3 is 16 amino acids long. This CDR3 reads CASSVDTSGARETQYF. CDR3 bases: TGTGCCAGCAGCGTAGATACTAGCGGGGCTAGAGAGACCCAGTACTTC.

The genes are TRBV7-9 and TRBJ2-2; D is perhaps TRBD2 (5 bases). Germline V gene lookup returns CDR1 SEHNR and CDR2 FQNEAQ (reference sequence). V lost 5 bases to trimming and J lost 4 bases, with 17 bases between them. CDR3 length: 16 amino acids. In nucleotides, the CDR3 is TGTGCCAGCAGCCCGGGTGGAAGCGGTTTCACCGGGGAGCTGTTTTTT. Translated, it gives CASSPGGSGFTGELFF.

This clone was seen just once. The V gene is TRBV11-2, the J gene TRBJ1-2; 8 positions agree with TRBD1. CDR1 and CDR2 (germline): SGHAT, FQNNGV. Trimming cost V 3 bases and J 3 bases; bases outside gene matches: 3. This CDR3 has 14 amino acids. CDR3 region: CASSFLQGDYGYTF. In DNA, the CDR3 is TGTGCCAGCAGCTTTTTACAGGGGGACTATGGCTACACCTTC.

This clone has just a few counts. The chain has TRBV19 and TRBJ1-3; no clear D gene. Germline V gives CDR1 LNHDA, CDR2 SQIVND (reference sequence). V was cut by 6 bases and J by 4 bases, with 16 bases left in between. This CDR3 has 15 residues. CDR3 protein: CASSLGPLSGNTIYF. In DNA form, the CDR3 reads TGTGCCAGTAGCCTTGGCCCTCTGAGCGGAAACACCATATATTTT.

This clone was seen just once. This chain uses TRBV7-2 with TRBJ2-3; D unresolved. There are 14 residues in the CDR3. Germline CDR1 is SGHTA and CDR2 is FQGNSA. The V end was cut by 5 bases, the J end by 1 base, with 10 bases between. CDR3 sequence reads: CASSETPGTDTQYF. In DNA, the CDR3 is TGTGCCAGCAGCGAAACTCCCGGCACAGATACGCAGTATTTT. The complete variable domain, with remaining parts taken from reference TRBV7-2 and TRBJ2-3, reads GAGVSQSPSNKVTEKGKDVELRCDPISGHTALYWYRQSLGQGLEFLIYFQGNSAPDKSGLPSDRFSAERTGGSVSTLTIQRTQQEDSAVYLCASSETPGTDTQYFGPGTRLTVL.

The chain combines TRBV5-1 with TRBJ1-1; no firm D call. CDR3 length: 14 amino acids. Looked up from germline, CDR1 is SGHRS and CDR2 is YFSETQ. V was clipped by 4 bases and J by 2 bases, with 12 bases between them. The CDR3 reads CASSPAGPNTEAFF. In DNA form, the CDR3 reads TGCGCCAGCAGCCCTGCTGGCCCCAACACTGAAGCTTTCTTT.